The 20 T cell receptor beta chains reported below all come from one sample, sequenced in a study of blood T cell repertoires in COVID-19. Generated by immunoSEQ multiplex PCR, the TCRdb table keeps only in-frame clones and is missing some. The top ten clones hold approximately 12% of a sample with 150,000 to 200,000 clones, 85% to 90% of them seen once. Input material: peripheral blood. All receptors derive from a woman aged 70 to 79 with COVID-19, enrolled during active disease.

The chain links TRBV3-1 (or the pseudogene TRBV3-2) to TRBJ2-7; 11 bases map to TRBD2. The length of the CDR3 is 15 residues. V gave up 4 bases and J gave up 2 bases; unmatched junction bases: 4. Germline values: CDR1 LGHDT, CDR2 YNNKEL (reference sequence). The DNA for the CDR3 is TGTGCCAGCAGCCCGGGACTAGCGGCAACCTACGAGCAGTACTTC. This sequence encodes CASSPGLAATYEQYF.

This sequence joins TRBV5-4 and TRBJ2-3, with 13 bases lining up with TRBD2. In germline, CDR1 is SGHNT, CDR2 YYREEE (reference sequence). This CDR3 contains 16 residues. The V segment lost 3 bases and the J segment 3 bases; nucleotides outside the gene matches: 4. The CDR3 is CASSSRTSGRTDTQYF. The CDR3 DNA reads TGTGCCAGCAGCTCCAGGACTAGCGGGAGAACAGATACGCAGTATTTT.

This rearrangement joins TRBV30 to TRBJ1-5; the D is unclear. V was clipped by 0 bases and J by 6 bases, with 15 bases between them. The CDR3 spans 15 residues. Germline V gene lookup returns CDR1 GTSNPN and CDR2 SVGIG (reference sequence). CDR3 sequence: CAWSVSRVAGQPQHF. The CDR3 DNA reads TGTGCCTGGAGTGTAAGCCGGGTGGCGGGTCAGCCCCAGCATTTT.

This clone was seen once. The chain combines TRBV28 with TRBJ1-5; 10 nucleotides agree with TRBD1. Germline trimming cut 6 bases from V and 5 bases from J; bases unmatched to any gene: 7. The CDR3 is made up of 15 amino acids. In germline, CDR1 is MDHEN, CDR2 SYDVKM. CDR3 in DNA: TGTGCCAGCAGGGTGCCGGGACAGGGGCATCAGCCCCAGCATTTT. Translated: CASRVPGQGHQPQHF.

The V call is TRBV19, the J call TRBJ1-2; D possibly corresponds to TRBD1 (6 bases). Per germline, CDR1 LNHDA and CDR2 SQIVND (reference sequence). The CDR3 sequence is 15 residues long. Trimming shortened V by 6 bases and J by 0 bases, and 14 bases separated the two germline ends. The DNA for the CDR3 is TGTGCCAGTAGATCAACAGGGTCTACTAACTATGGCTACACCTTC. This translates into CASRSTGSTNYGYTF.

The chain recombines TRBV14 with TRBJ1-1, with 7 bases fitting TRBD1. V lost 1 base to trimming and J lost 6 bases; unmatched junction nucleotides: 5. Per the germline V gene, CDR1 is SGHDN and CDR2 is FVKESK. This CDR3 is 14 amino acids long. CDR3 protein: CASSQAQGTPEAFF. CDR3 DNA sequence: TGTGCCAGCAGCCAAGCACAGGGGACCCCTGAAGCTTTCTTT.

At least ten counts were recorded for this clone. The chain employs TRBV4-2 and TRBJ2-3; D is unresolved. The germline V gene encodes CDR1 LGHNA and CDR2 YNFKEQ. This CDR3 spans 11 amino acids. V was pared by 2 bases and J by 10 bases, with 7 bases between. CDR3 region: CASSQLGAQYF. The CDR3 DNA reads as TGTGCCAGCAGCCAACTCGGAGCGCAGTATTTT.

The V gene is TRBV19, the J gene TRBJ2-5, with D possibly matching TRBD2 (5 bases). CDR3 size: 14 residues. Germline V gene data show CDR1 as LNHDA and CDR2 as SQIVND (reference sequence). The V gene lost 5 bases and the J gene lost 5 bases, with 15 bases spanning the gap. The CDR3, as DNA: TGTGCCAGTAGTCTCCCCCGGAGGAGGGAGACCCAGTACTTC. Translated: CASSLPRRRETQYF.

V and J are TRBV30 and TRBJ1-3; possible D gene TRBD1, 6 bases. Trimming cost V 2 bases and J 3 bases, with 11 bases left between them. The CDR3 contains 14 residues. The germline CDR1 and CDR2 sequences are GTSNPN and SVGIG (reference sequence). The CDR3 spells CAWSKGGVGNTIYF. The CDR3 DNA reads TGTGCCTGGAGTAAAGGGGGGGTTGGAAACACCATATATTTT. Complete variable domain (other parts from reference TRBV30 and TRBJ1-3): SQTIHQWPATLVQPVGSPLSLECTVEGTSNPNLYWYRQAAGRGLQLLFYSVGIGQISSEVPQNLSASRPQDRQFILSSKKLLLSDSGFYLCAWSKGGVGNTIYFGEGSWLTVV.

This clone was seen only a few times. The V call is TRBV5-1, the J call TRBJ1-5, with 9 bases that match TRBD1. The CDR3 length is 16 residues. With V trimmed by 0 bases and J by 3 bases, 4 bases remained unmatched. Per the germline V gene, CDR1 is SGHRS and CDR2 is YFSETQ. CDR3 residues: CASSLGTGADNQPQHF. The CDR3 nucleotides read TGCGCCAGCAGCTTGGGGACAGGGGCGGACAATCAGCCCCAGCATTTT.

This clone was counted a few times. Here the CDR3 reads CAISGQGTEAFF. CDR3 in DNA: TGTGCCATCAGTGGTCAGGGCACTGAAGCTTTCTTT. The genes are TRBV10-3 and TRBJ1-1; D might be TRBD1 (5 bases). The V end lost 4 bases, the J end lost 4 bases, and 7 bases lay between the germline ends. The CDR3 is made up of 12 amino acids. The germline V gene encodes CDR1 ENHRY and CDR2 SYGVKD.

This sequence joins TRBV4-3 and TRBJ1-2, with no clear D. Trimming shortened V by 4 bases and J by 4 bases, and 10 bases separated the two germline ends. The CDR3 length is 13 residues. Germline V gene data show CDR1 as LGHNA and CDR2 as YSLEER. In DNA form, the CDR3 reads TGCGCCAGCAGCCCTGGCCCCCGCTATGGCTACACCTTC. Its protein product is CASSPGPRYGYTF.

The chain has TRBV5-1 and TRBJ1-6; D ambiguous. The germline CDR1 and CDR2 sequences are SGHRS and YFSETQ. This CDR3 contains 16 residues. Trimming stripped 4 bases from V and 7 bases from J, with 18 bases between. In DNA, the CDR3 is TGCGCCAGCAGCCTCATCGCAGGAGGGCAAAATTCACCCCTCCACTTT. Translating gives CASSLIAGGQNSPLHF.

This chain uses TRBV23-1 with TRBJ1-2, with 7 bases aligning to TRBD1. TRBV23-1 is flagged as an ORF with uncertain function. The CDR3 covers 16 residues. The junction had 10 bases not matched to a gene; V was cut back by 5 bases and J by 1 base. The CDR3 loop is CASSIDRDHLNYGYTF. CDR3 coding DNA: TGCGCCAGCAGTATCGACAGGGACCACCTTAACTATGGCTACACCTTC.

This chain joins TRBV5-1 and TRBJ1-2; 7 bases agree with TRBD1. This CDR3 contains 14 residues. Germline trimming cut 7 bases from V and 1 base from J; bases unmatched to any gene: 7. CDR1 is SGHRS and CDR2 is YFSETQ in the germline V gene. For the CDR3, the DNA is TGCGCCAGCGGTGGGACAGATGATAACTATGGCTACACCTTC. Encoded protein: CASGGTDDNYGYTF.

The chain links TRBV4-2 to TRBJ2-1; D may be TRBD2 (6 bases). Deletions cut 2 bases from V and 4 bases from J, with 15 bases between. The length of the CDR3 is 16 residues. CDR1 is LGHNA and CDR2 is YNFKEQ in the germline V gene. CDR3 loop: CASSQPGGAAYNEQFF. The CDR3 coding sequence is TGTGCCAGCAGCCAACCCGGAGGGGCCGCATACAATGAGCAGTTCTTC.

The chain recombines TRBV4-2 with TRBJ2-1; 8 nucleotides match TRBD2. J was trimmed by 3 bases and V by 2 bases; bases with no gene match: 6. This CDR3 is built from 16 residues. Germline V lookup: CDR1 LGHNA, CDR2 YNFKEQ. The CDR3 DNA reads TGTGCCAGCAGCCAAAACCCGGGACTAGGCTACAATGAGCAGTTCTTC. Translation: CASSQNPGLGYNEQFF.

The V call is TRBV29-1, the J call TRBJ2-7, with 9 bases aligning to TRBD1. Germline CDR1 reads SQVTM; CDR2 reads ANQGSEA. The junction had 19 bases not matched to a gene; V was cut back by 5 bases and J by 8 bases. The CDR3 extends over 16 amino acids. The CDR3 DNA follows: TGCAGCGTTCCCGGGACAGGGTGGAAAATCCCCCTGAAGCAGTACTTC. It translates to CSVPGTGWKIPLKQYF.

This CDR3 is CASSQGVGWRGYTF. The CDR3 bases are TGTGCCAGCAGCCAAGGCGTGGGTTGGCGGGGCTACACCTTC. The chain uses TRBV3-1 (or the pseudogene TRBV3-2) and TRBJ1-2; D is uncertain. Germline V gives CDR1 LGHDT, CDR2 YNNKEL (reference sequence). V was clipped by 1 base and J by 8 bases, with 14 bases between them. The CDR3 is 14 residues long.

The chain couples TRBV2 to TRBJ2-7; a possible D gene is TRBD2 (6 bases). This CDR3 comprises 14 residues. Germline values: CDR1 SNHLY, CDR2 FYNNEI. Trimming pared 6 bases from V and 2 bases from J, leaving 14 bases between. CDR3 DNA sequence: TGTGCCAGCAGGGTACTAGGAGGGGCCTACGAGCAGTACTTC. Its protein product is CASRVLGGAYEQYF.